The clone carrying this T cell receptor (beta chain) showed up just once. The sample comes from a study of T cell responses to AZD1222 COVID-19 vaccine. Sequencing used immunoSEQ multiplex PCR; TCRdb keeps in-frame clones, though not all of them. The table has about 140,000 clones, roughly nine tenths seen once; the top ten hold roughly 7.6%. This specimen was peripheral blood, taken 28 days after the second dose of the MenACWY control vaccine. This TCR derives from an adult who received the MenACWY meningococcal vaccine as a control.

CDR3 region: CASSSSGATGELFF. The CDR3 DNA sequence: TGTGCCAGCAGTTCTAGCGGGGCGACCGGGGAGCTGTTTTTT. This chain uses TRBV27 with TRBJ2-2, with TRBD2 identical over 9 bases. Germline CDR1 is MNHEY and CDR2 is SMNVEV (reference sequence). Germline trimming cut 4 bases from V and 5 bases from J; bases unmatched to any gene: 2. The CDR3 has 14 amino acids.